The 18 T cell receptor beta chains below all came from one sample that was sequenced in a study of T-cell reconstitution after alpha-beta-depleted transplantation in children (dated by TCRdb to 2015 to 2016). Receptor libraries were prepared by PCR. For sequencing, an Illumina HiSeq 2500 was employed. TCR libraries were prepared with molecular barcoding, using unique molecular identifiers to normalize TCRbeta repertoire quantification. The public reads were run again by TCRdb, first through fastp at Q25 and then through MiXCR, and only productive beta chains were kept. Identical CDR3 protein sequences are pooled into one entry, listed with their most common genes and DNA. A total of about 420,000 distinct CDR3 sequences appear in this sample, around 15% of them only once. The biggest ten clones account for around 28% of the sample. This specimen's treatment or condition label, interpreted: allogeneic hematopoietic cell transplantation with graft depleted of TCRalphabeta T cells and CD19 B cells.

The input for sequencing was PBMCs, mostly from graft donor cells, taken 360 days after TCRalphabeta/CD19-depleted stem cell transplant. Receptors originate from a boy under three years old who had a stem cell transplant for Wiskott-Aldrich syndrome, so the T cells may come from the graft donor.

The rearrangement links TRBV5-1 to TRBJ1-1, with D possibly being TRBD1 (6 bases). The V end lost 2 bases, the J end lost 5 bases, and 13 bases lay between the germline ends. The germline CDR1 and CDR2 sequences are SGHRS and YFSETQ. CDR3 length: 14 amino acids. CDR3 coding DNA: TGCGCCAGCAGCTTCCAGGGGCGGGGTACTGAAGCTTTCTTT. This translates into CASSFQGRGTEAFF. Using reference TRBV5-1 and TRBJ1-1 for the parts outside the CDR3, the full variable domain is KAGVTQTPRYLIKTRGQQVTLSCSPISGHRSVSWYQQTPGQGLQFLFEYFSETQRNKGNFPGRFSGRQFSNSRSEMNVSTLELGDSALYLCASSFQGRGTEAFFGQGTRLTVV.

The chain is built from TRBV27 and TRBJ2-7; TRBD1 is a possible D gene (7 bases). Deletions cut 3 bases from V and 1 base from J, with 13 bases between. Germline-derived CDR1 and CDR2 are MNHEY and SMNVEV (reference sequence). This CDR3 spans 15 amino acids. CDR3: CASSFAGQTSYEQYF. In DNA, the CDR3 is TGTGCCAGCAGTTTCGCGGGACAGACTTCCTACGAGCAGTACTTC.

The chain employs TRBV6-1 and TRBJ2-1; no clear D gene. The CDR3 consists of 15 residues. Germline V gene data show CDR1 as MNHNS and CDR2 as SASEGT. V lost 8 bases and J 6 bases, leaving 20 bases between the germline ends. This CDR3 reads CASLDSGPYPNEQFF. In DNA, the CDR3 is TGTGCCAGCCTAGACTCTGGGCCCTACCCCAATGAGCAGTTCTTC.

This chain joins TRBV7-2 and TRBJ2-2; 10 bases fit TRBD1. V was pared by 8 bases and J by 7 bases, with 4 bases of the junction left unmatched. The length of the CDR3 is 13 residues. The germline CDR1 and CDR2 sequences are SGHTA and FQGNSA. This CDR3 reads CASGTGVGGELFF. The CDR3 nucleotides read TGTGCCAGCGGGACAGGGGTTGGCGGGGAGCTGTTTTTT. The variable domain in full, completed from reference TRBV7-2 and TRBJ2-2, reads GAGVSQSPSNKVTEKGKDVELRCDPISGHTALYWYRQSLGQGLEFLIYFQGNSAPDKSGLPSDRFSAERTGGSVSTLTIQRTQQEDSAVYLCASGTGVGGELFFGEGSRLTVL.

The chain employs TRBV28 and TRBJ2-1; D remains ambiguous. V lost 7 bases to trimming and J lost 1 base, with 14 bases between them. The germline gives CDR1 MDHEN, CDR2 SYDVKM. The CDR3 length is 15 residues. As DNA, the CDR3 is TGTGCCAGCATTCGCGGTGGTCAGTCCTACAATGAGCAGTTCTTC. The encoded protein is CASIRGGQSYNEQFF.

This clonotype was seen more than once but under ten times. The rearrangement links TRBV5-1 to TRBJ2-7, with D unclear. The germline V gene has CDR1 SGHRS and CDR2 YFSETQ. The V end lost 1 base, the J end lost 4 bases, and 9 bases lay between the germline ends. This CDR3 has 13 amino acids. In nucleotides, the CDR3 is TGCGCCAGCAGCTTGAATCTGGGTTACGAGCAGTACTTC. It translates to CASSLNLGYEQYF.

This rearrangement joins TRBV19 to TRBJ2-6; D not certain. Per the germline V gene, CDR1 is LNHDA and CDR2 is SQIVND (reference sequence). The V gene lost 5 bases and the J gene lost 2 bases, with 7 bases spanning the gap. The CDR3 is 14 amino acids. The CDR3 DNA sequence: TGTGCCAGTAGTCCGGGTCCTGGGGCCAACGTCCTGACTTTC. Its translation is CASSPGPGANVLTF. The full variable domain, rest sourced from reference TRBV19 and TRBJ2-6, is DGGITQSPKYLFRKEGQNVTLSCEQNLNHDAMYWYRQDPGQGLRLIYYSQIVNDFQKGDIAEGYSVSREKKESFPLTVTSAQKNPTAFYLCASSPGPGANVLTFGAGSRLTVL.

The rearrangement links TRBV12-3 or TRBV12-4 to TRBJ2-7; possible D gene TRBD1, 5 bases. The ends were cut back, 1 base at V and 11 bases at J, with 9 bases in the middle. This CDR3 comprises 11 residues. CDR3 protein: CASSLDRREYF. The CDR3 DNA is TGTGCCAGCAGTTTAGACAGGAGAGAGTACTTC.

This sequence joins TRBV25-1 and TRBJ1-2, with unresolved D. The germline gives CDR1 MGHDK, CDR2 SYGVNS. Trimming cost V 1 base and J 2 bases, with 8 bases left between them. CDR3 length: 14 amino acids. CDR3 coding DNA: TGTGCCAGCAGTGAATTACCTATGAACTATGGCTACACCTTC. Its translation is CASSELPMNYGYTF.

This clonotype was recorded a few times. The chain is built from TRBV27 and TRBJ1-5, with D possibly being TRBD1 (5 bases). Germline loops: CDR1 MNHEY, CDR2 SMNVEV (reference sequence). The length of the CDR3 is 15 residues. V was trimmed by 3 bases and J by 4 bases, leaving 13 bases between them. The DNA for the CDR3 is TGTGCCAGCAGTTTCGGGGGGTTCGATAATCAGCCCCAGCATTTT. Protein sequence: CASSFGGFDNQPQHF.

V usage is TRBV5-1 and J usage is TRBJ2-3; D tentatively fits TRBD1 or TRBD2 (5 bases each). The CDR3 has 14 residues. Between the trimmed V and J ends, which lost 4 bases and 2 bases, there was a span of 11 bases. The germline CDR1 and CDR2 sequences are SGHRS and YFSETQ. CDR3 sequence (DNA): TGCGCCAGCAGCGCCAGGGAGATCACAGATACGCAGTATTTT. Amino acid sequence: CASSAREITDTQYF.

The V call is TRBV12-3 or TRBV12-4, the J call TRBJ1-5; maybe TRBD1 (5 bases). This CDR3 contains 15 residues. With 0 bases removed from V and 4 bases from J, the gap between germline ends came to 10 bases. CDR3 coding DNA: TGTGCCAGCAGTTTAGCGGCGGGGCTTAATCAGCCCCAGCATTTT. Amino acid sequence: CASSLAAGLNQPQHF.

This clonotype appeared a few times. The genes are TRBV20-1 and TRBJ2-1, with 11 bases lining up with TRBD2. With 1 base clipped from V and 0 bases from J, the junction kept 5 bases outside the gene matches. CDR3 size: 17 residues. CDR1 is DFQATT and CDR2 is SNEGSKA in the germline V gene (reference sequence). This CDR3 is CSARGSGRALSYNEQFF. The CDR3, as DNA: TGCAGTGCTAGAGGTAGCGGGAGGGCCCTCTCCTACAATGAGCAGTTCTTC.

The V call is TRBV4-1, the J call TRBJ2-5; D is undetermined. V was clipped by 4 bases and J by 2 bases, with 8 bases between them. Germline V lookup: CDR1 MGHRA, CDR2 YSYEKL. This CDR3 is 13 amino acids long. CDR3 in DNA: TGCGCCAGCAGCCCGCTAGTTCAAGAGACCCAGTACTTC. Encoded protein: CASSPLVQETQYF.

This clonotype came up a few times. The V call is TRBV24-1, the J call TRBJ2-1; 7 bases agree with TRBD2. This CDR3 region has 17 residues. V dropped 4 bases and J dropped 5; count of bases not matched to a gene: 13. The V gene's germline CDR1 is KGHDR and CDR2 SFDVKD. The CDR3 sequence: CATSEGGRGSLHNEQFF. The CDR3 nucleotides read TGTGCCACCAGTGAGGGAGGGCGCGGGAGTCTTCACAATGAGCAGTTCTTC.

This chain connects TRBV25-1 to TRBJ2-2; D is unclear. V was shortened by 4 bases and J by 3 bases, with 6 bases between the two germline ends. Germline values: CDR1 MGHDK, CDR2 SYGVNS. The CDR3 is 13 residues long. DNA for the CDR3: TGTGCCAGCAGTGGGCCATACACCGGGGAGCTGTTTTTT. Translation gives CASSGPYTGELFF.

This chain's CDR3 is CASSWDRRDTEAFF. CDR3 nucleotide sequence: TGTGCCAGCAGTTGGGACAGGAGGGACACTGAAGCTTTCTTT. The chain couples TRBV12-3 or TRBV12-4 to TRBJ1-1; 8 nucleotides align to TRBD1. V trimming: 4 bases; J trimming: 3 bases; junction bases outside the gene matches: 4. This CDR3 spans 14 amino acids.

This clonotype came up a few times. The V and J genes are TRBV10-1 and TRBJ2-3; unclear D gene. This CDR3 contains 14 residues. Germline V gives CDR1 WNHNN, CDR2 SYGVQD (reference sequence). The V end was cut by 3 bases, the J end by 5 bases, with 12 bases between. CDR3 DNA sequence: TGCGCCAGCAGTGATCGAGCCTCTGTAGATACGCAGTATTTT. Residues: CASSDRASVDTQYF.